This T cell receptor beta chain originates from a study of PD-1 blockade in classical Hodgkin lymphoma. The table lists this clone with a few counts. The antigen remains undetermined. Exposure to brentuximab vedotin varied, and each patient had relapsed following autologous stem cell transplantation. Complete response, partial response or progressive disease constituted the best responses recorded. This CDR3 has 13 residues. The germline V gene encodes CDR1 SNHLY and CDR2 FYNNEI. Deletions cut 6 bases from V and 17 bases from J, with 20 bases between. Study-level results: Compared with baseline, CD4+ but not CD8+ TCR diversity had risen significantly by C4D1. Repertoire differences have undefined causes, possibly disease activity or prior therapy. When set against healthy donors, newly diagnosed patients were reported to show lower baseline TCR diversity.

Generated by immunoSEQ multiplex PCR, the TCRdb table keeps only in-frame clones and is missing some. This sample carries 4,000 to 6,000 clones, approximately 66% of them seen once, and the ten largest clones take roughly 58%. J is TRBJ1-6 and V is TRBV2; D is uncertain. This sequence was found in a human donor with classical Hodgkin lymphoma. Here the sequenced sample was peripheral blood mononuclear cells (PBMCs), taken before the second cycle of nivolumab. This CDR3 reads CASSTTPDPPVHF. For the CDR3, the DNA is TGTGCCAGCAGCACTACCCCGGACCCACCAGTCCACTTT.